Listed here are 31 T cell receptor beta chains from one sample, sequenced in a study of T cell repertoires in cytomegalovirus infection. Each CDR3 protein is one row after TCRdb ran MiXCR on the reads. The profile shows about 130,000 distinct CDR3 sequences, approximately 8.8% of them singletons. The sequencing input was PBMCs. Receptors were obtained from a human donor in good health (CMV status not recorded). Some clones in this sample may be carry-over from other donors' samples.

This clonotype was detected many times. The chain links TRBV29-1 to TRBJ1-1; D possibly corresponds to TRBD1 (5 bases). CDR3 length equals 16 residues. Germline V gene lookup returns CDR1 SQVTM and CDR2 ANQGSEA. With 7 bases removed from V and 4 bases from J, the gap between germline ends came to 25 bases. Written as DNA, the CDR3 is TGCAGCGCATGCGACCGCTTTGGGGGAAGGAGCACTGAAGCTTTCTTT. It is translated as CSACDRFGGRSTEAFF. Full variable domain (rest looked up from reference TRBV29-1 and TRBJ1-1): SAVISQKPSRDICQRGTSLTIQCQVDSQVTMMFWYRQQPGQSLTLIATANQGSEATYESGFVIDKFPISRPNLTFSTLTVSNMSPEDSSIYLCSACDRFGGRSTEAFFGQGTRLTVV.

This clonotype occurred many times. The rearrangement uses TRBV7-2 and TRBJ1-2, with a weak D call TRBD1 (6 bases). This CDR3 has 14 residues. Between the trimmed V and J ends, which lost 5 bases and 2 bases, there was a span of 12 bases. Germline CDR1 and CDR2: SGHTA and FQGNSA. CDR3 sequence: CASSRDTSNYGYTF. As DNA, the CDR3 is TGTGCCAGCAGCCGGGACACTTCCAACTATGGCTACACCTTC.

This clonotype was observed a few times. The CDR3 loop is CASSRRGDTLYGYTF. CDR3 coding DNA: TGTGCCAGCAGCCGCAGGGGGGATACTCTTTATGGCTACACCTTC. The chain recombines TRBV11-2 with TRBJ1-2; 7 nucleotides agree with TRBD1. This CDR3 is built from 15 residues. Germline V gives CDR1 SGHAT, CDR2 FQNNGV. Unmatched junction bases numbered 11, after V lost 5 bases and J lost 5 bases.

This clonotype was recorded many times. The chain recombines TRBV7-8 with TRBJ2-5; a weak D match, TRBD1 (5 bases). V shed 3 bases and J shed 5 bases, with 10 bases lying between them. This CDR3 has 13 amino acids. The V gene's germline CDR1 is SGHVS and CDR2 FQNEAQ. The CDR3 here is CASSLTVSETQYF. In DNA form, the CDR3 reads TGTGCCAGCAGCTTGACAGTCTCGGAGACCCAGTACTTC.

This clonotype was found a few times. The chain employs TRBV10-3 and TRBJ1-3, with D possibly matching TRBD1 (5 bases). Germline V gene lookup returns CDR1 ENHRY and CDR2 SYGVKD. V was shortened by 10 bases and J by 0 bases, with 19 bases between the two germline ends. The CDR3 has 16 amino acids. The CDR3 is CATQTESGSSGNTIYF. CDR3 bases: TGTGCCACCCAGACAGAAAGTGGTTCCTCTGGAAACACCATATATTTT.

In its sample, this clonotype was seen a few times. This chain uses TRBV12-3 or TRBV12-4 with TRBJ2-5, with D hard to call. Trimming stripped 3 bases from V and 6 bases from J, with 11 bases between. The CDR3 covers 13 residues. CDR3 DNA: TGTGCCAGCAGTTTGTCCCACACGAAGACCCAGTACTTC. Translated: CASSLSHTKTQYF.

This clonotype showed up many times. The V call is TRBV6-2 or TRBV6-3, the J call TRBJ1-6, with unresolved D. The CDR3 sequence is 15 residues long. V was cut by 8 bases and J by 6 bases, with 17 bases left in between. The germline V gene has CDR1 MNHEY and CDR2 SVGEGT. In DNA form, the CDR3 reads TGTGCCAGCTCCCCCGGATCCGCGGGTAATTCACCCCTCCACTTT. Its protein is CASSPGSAGNSPLHF.

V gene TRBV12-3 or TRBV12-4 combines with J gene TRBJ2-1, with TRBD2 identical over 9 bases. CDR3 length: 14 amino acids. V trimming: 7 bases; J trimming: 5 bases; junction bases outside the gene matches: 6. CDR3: CASTAGGANNEQFF. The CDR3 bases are TGTGCCAGCACCGCGGGGGGGGCCAACAATGAGCAGTTCTTC.

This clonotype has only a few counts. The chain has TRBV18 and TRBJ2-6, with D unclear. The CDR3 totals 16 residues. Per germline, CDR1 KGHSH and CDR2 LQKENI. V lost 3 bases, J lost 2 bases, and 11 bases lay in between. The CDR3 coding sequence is TGTGCCAGCTCACCCTCCTTGGGTACTGGGGCCAACGTCCTGACTTTC. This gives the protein CASSPSLGTGANVLTF.

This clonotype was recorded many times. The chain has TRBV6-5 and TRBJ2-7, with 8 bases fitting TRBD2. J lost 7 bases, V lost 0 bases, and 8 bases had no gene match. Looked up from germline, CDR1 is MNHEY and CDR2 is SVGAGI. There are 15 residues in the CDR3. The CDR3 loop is CASSYSIAGGGEQYF. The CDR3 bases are TGTGCCAGCAGTTACTCGATTGCCGGCGGGGGGGAGCAGTACTTC.

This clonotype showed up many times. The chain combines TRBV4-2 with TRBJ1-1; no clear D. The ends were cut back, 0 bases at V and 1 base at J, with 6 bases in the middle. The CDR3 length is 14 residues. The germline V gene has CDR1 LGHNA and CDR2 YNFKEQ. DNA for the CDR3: TGTGCCAGCAGCCAAGAGGTAGGGAACACTGAAGCTTTCTTT. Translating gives CASSQEVGNTEAFF.

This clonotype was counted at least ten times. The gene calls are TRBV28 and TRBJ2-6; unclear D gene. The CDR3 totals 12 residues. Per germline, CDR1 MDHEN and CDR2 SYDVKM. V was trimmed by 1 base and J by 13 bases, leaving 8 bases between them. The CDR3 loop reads CASSLSRQVLTF. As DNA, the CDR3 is TGTGCCAGCAGTTTATCCAGACAAGTCCTGACTTTC. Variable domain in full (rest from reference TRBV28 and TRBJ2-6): DVKVTQSSRYLVKRTGEKVFLECVQDMDHENMFWYRQDPGLGLRLIYFSYDVKMKEKGDIPEGYSVSREKKERFSLILESASTNQTSMYLCASSLSRQVLTFGAGSRLTVL.

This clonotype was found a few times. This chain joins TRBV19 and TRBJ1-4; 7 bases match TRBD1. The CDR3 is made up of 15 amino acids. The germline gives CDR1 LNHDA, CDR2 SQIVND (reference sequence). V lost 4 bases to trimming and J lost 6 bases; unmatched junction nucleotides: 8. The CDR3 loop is CASSTDREIYEKLFF. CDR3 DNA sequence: TGTGCCAGTAGTACCGACAGGGAAATATATGAAAAACTGTTTTTT.

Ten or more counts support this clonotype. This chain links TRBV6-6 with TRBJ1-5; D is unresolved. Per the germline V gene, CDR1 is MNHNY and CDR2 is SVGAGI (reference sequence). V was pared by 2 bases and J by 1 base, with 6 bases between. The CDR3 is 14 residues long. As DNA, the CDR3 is TGTGCCAGCAGTTACGAAGGAAGCAATCAGCCCCAGCATTTT. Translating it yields CASSYEGSNQPQHF.

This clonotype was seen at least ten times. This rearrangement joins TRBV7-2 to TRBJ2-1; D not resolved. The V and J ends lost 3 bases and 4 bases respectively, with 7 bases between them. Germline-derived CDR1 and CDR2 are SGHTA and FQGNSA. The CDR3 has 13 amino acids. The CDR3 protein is CASSFRGYNEQFF. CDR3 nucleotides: TGTGCCAGCAGCTTTAGAGGTTACAATGAGCAGTTCTTC.

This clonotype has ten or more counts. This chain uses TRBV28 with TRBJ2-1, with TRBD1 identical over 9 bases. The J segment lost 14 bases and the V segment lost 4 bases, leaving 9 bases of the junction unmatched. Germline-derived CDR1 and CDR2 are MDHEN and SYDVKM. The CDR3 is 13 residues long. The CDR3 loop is CASSSFPGQGEFF. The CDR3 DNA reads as TGTGCCAGCAGTTCTTTCCCGGGACAGGGCGAGTTCTTC. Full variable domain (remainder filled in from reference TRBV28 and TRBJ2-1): DVKVTQSSRYLVKRTGEKVFLECVQDMDHENMFWYRQDPGLGLRLIYFSYDVKMKEKGDIPEGYSVSREKKERFSLILESASTNQTSMYLCASSSFPGQGEFFGPGTRLTVL.

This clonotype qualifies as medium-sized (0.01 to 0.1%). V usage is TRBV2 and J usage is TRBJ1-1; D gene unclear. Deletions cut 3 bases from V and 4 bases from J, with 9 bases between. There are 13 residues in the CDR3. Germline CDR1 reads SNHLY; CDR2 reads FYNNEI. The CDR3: CASSDGRSTEAFF. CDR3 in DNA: TGTGCCAGCAGTGACGGACGGAGCACTGAAGCTTTCTTT.

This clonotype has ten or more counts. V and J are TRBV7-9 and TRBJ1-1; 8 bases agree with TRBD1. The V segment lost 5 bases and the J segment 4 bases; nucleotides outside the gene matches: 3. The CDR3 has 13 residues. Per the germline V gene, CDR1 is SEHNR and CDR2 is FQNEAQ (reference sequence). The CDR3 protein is CASSEDRGTEAFF. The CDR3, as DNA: TGTGCCAGCAGCGAAGACAGGGGCACTGAAGCTTTCTTT.

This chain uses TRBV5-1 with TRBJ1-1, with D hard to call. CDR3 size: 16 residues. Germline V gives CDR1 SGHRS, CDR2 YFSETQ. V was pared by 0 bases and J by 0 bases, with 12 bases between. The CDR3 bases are TGCGCCAGCAGCTTGGGGGTTCCGGGAATGAACACTGAAGCTTTCTTT. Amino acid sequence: CASSLGVPGMNTEAFF.

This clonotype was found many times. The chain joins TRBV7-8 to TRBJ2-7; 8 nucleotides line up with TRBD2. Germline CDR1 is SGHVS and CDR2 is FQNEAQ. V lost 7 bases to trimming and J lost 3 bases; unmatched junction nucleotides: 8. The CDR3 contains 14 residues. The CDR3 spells CASTTTGGFYEQYF. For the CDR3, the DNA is TGTGCCAGCACTACGACGGGGGGGTTCTACGAGCAGTACTTC.

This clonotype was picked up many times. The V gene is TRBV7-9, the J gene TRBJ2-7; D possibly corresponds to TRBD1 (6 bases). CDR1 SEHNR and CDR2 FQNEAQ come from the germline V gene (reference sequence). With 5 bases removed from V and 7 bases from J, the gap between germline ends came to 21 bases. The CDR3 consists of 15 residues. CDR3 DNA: TGTGCCAGCAGCACTGGACAGCCTTACCTCTATGAGCAGTACTTC. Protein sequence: CASSTGQPYLYEQYF.

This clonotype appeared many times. The CDR3 region is CASSYQRGGTETQYF. Written as DNA, the CDR3 is TGTGCCAGCAGCTACCAGCGGGGGGGGACAGAGACCCAGTACTTC. This chain uses TRBV7-2 with TRBJ2-5; 10 bases align to TRBD2. The germline V gene encodes CDR1 SGHTA and CDR2 FQGNSA. Trimming removed 4 bases from V and 4 bases from J; junction bases left unmatched: 6. This CDR3 is built from 15 residues.

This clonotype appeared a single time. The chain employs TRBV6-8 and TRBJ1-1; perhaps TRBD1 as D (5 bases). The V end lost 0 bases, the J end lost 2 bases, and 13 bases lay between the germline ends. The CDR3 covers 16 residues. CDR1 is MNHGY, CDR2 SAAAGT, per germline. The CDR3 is CASSYSGGGGNTEAFF. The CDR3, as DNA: TGTGCCAGCAGTTACTCTGGGGGTGGGGGTAACACTGAAGCTTTCTTT.

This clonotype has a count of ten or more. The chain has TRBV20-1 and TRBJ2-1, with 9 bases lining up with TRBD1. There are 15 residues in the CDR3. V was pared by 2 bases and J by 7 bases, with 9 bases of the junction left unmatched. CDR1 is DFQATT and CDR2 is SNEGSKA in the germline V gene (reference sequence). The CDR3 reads CSARSPPGQGNEQFF. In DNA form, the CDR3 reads TGCAGTGCTAGATCCCCCCCGGGACAGGGTAATGAGCAGTTCTTC.

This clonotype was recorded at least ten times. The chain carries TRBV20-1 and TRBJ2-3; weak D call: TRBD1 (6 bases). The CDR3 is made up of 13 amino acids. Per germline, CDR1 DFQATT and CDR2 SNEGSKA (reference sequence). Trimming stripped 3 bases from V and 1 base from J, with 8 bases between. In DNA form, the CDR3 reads TGCAGTGCTAGGGACAGCCGCACAGATACGCAGTATTTT. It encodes CSARDSRTDTQYF.

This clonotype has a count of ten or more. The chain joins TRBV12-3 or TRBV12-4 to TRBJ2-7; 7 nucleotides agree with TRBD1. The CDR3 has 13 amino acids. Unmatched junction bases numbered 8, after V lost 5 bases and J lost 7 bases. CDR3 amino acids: CASSRTGVREQYF. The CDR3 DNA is TGTGCCAGCAGTCGGACAGGAGTGCGGGAGCAGTACTTC.

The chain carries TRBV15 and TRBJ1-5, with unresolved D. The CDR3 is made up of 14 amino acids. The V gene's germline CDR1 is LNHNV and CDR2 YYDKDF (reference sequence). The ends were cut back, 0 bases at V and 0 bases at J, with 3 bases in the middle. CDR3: CATSRENSNQPQHF. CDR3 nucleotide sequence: TGTGCCACCAGCAGAGAGAATAGCAATCAGCCCCAGCATTTT.

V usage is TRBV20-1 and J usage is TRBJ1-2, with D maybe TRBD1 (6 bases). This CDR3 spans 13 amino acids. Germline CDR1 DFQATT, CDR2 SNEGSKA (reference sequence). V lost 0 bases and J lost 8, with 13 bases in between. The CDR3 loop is CSARDSGVLGYTF. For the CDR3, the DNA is TGCAGTGCTAGAGATTCAGGGGTTTTAGGCTACACCTTC.

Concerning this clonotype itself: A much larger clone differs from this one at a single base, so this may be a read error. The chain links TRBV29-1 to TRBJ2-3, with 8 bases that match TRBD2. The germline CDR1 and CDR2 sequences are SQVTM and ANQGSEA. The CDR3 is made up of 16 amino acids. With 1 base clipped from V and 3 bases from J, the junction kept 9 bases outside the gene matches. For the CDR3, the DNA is TGCAGCGTTGAAGGGGGGCGGGGGGCCGCAACAGATACGCAGTATTTT. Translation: CSVEGGRGAATDTQYF.

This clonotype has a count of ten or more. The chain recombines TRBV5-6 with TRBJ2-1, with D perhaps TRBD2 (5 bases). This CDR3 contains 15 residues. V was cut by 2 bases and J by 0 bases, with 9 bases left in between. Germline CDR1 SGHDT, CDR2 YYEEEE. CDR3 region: CASSFRGTSYNEQFF. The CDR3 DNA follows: TGTGCCAGCAGCTTTCGGGGAACCTCCTACAATGAGCAGTTCTTC.

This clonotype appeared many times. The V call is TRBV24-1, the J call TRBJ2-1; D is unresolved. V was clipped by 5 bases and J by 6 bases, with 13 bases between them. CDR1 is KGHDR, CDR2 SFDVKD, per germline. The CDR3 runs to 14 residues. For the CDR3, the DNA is TGTGCCACCAGTGCCACGGACGAAGGCAATGAGCAGTTCTTC. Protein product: CATSATDEGNEQFF.